The T cell receptor beta chain described here comes from a study of OX40 agonist ivuxolimab in advanced cancers. Findings and limits, study-wide: Partial responders dosed at 0.1-3.0 mg/kg displayed clonal expansion ranking among the lowest. Within 6 weeks, CD4+ and CD8+ blood T cells expanded clonally at 0.1 to 3.0 mg/kg.

CDR1 SQVTM and CDR2 ANQGSEA come from the germline V gene. V lost 6 bases and J lost 2, with 13 bases in between. This CDR3 is 13 amino acids long. Of note for this clone: The antigen is not known.

Samples of blood were obtained at baseline, on cycle 4 day 1, and on cycle 7 day 1. Clones were sequenced by immunoSEQ multiplex PCR, and TCRdb holds only the in-frame ones, with some missing. Here the sample spans about 58,000 clones, about 81% being singletons. This sequence originates from an adult with an advanced solid tumor such as melanoma, head and neck, liver or kidney cancer. The rearrangement joins TRBV29-1 to TRBJ2-5; tentative D call: TRBD1 (6 bases). This specimen consisted of CD4+ or CD8+ T cells sorted from blood, obtained in a trial of the OX40 agonist ivuxolimab. CDR3 DNA: TGCAGCGTAAAGGGGGACGGGCAAGAGACCCAGTACTTC. This sequence encodes CSVKGDGQETQYF.